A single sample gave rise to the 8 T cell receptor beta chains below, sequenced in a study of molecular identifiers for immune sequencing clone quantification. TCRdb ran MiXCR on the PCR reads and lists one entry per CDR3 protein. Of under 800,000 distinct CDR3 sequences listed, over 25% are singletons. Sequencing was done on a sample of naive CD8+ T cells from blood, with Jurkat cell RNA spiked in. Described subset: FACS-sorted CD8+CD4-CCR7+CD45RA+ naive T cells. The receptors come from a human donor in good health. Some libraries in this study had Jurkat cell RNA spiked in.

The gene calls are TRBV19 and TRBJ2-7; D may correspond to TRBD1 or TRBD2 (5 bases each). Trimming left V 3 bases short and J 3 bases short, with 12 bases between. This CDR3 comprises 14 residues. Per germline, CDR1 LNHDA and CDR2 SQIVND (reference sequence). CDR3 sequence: CASSILGTDYEQYF. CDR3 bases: TGTGCCAGTAGTATTCTGGGGACCGACTACGAGCAGTACTTC.

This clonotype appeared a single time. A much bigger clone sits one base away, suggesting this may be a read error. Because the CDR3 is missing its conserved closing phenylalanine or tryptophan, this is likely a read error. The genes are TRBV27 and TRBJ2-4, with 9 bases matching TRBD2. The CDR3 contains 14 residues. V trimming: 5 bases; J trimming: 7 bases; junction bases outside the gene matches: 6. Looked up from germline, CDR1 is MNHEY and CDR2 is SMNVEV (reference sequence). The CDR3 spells CASSGTGTSNIQYL. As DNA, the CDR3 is TGTGCCAGCAGTGGAACCGGGACTAGCAACATTCAGTACCTC.

The CDR3 bases are TGTGCCAGCAGTGAATTCTCAGGGGCCAATGAAAAACTGTTTTTT. It specifies CASSEFSGANEKLFF. The chain links TRBV6-1 to TRBJ1-4; D is possibly TRBD1 (6 bases). Trimming took off 2 bases at V and 5 bases at J, with 12 bases between the two ends. The CDR3 is 15 residues long. Germline V gene sequence: CDR1 MNHNS, CDR2 SASEGT.

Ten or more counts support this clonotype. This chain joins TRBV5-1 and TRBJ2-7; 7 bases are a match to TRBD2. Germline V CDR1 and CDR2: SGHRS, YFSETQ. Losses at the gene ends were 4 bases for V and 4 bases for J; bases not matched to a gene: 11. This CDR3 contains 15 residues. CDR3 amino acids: CASSPRDYDNYEQYF. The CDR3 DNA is TGCGCCAGCAGCCCCCGGGACTACGACAATTACGAGCAGTACTTC. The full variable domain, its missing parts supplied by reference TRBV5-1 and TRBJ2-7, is KAGVTQTPRYLIKTRGQQVTLSCSPISGHRSVSWYQQTPGQGLQFLFEYFSETQRNKGNFPGRFSGRQFSNSRSEMNVSTLELGDSALYLCASSPRDYDNYEQYFGPGTRLTVT.

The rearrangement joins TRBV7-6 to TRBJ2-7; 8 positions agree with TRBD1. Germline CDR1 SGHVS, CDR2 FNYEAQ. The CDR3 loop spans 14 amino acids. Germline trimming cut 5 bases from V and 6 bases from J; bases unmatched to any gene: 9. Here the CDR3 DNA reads TGTGCCAGCAGCATTGGCCGGACAGGGACCGAGCAGTACTTC. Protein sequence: CASSIGRTGTEQYF.

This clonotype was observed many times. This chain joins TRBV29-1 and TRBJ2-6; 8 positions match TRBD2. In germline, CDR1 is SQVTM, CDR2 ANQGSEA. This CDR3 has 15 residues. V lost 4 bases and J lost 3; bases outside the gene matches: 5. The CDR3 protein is CSVGFSGNGANVLTF. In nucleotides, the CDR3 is TGCAGCGTTGGGTTTAGCGGGAATGGGGCCAACGTCCTGACTTTC.

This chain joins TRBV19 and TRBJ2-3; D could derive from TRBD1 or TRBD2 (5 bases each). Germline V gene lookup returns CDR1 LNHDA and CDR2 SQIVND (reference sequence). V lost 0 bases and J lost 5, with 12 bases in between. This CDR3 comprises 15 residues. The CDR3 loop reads CASSIDLFGGDTQYF. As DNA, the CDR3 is TGTGCCAGTAGTATAGATCTATTTGGGGGAGATACGCAGTATTTT. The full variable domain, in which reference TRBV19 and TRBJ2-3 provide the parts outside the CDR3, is DGGITQSPKYLFRKEGQNVTLSCEQNLNHDAMYWYRQDPGQGLRLIYYSQIVNDFQKGDIAEGYSVSREKKESFPLTVTSAQKNPTAFYLCASSIDLFGGDTQYFGPGTRLTVL.

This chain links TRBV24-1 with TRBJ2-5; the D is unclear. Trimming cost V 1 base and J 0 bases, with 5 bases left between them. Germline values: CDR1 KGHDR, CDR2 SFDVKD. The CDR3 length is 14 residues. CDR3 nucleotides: TGTGCCACCAGTGATTTTGCGGACCAAGAGACCCAGTACTTC. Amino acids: CATSDFADQETQYF.